The rows below give T cell receptor beta chains drawn from one sample of a study of control samples from healthy donors and cancer patients. Libraries were prepared by immunoSEQ multiplex PCR; TCRdb keeps only in-frame clonotypes and omits some of them. The data show 50,000 to 75,000 clones, around 90% seen once. Material for sequencing was PBMCs. Receptor source: a man aged 55 to 69 with colorectal cancer. The CDR3 runs from the conserved cysteine through the conserved F or W. Each record gives: clone size, J gene, V gene, D gene, CDR3 DNA, CDR3 protein. The D gene is left open where the match is weak. Some rows mark clone size as missing; the rest say once, few, many or name a class of expanded clone.

few | TRBJ2-1 | TRBV7-3 | - | TGTGCCAGCAGCTTAGCAGTCCGTAGCAGTGAGCAGTTCTTC | CASSLAVRSSEQFF
- | TRBJ2-7 | TRBV6-2/TRBV6-3 | - | TGTGCCAGCAGTTCCCCCCGGGAGCAGTACTTC | CASSSPREQYF
- | TRBJ1-5 | TRBV28 | - | TGTGCCAGCAGTTTCCCTGATGCGGGCAATCAGCCCCAGCATTTT | CASSFPDAGNQPQHF
- | TRBJ1-3 | TRBV7-6 | - | TGTGCCAGCAGCTTAGAACCCCCCCGTTGGGCCCCCTCACAGGACTCTGGAAACACCATATATTTT | CASSLEPPRWAPSQDSGNTIYF
- | TRBJ2-2 | TRBV11-2 | TRBD1 | TGTGCCAGCCTCCTTCACGGACAGGCTTCATCGAACACCGGGGAGCTGTTTTTT | CASLLHGQASSNTGELFF
- | TRBJ2-7 | TRBV27 | TRBD2 | TGTGCCAGCAGTCCTATAGGGCGGGGGAGCTCCTACGAGCAGTACTTC | CASSPIGRGSSYEQYF
- | TRBJ2-1 | TRBV7-2 | - | TGTGCCAGCAGCCTCACCCCCCTGGACCGGGATCGGTTCTTC | CASSLTPLDRDRFF
once | TRBJ1-5 | TRBV4-3 | - | TGCGCCAGCAGCCAAGAATCAGGTGCCGGGCCCCAGCATTTT | CASSQESGAGPQHF
once | TRBJ1-6 | TRBV19 | TRBD1 | TGTGCCAGTAGTATAGCCCCGGTGGACAGGGATTATTCACCCCTCCACTTT | CASSIAPVDRDYSPLHF
- | TRBJ2-7 | TRBV28 | TRBD2 | TGTGCCAGCAGCATTCTAGCGGGGGGGGTATACGAGCAGTACTTC | CASSILAGGVYEQYF
- | TRBJ1-3 | TRBV4-1 | - | TGCGCCAGCAGCCCCCCCAGCGGACGTTACTCTGGAAACACCATATATTTT | CASSPPSGRYSGNTIYF
- | TRBJ1-5 | TRBV7-2 | - | TGTGCCAGCAGCTTAGGACGGGCCAATCAGCCCCAGCATTTT | CASSLGRANQPQHF
- | TRBJ2-3 | TRBV3-1/TRBV3-2 | - | TGTGCCAGCAGCCAGCCTTTGGGCCAAGGGGGTGCAGATACGCAGTATTTT | CASSQPLGQGGADTQYF
- | TRBJ1-5 | TRBV2 | TRBD1 | TGTGCCAGCACAGACAGGGCCCAAGGGCCCCAGCATTTT | CASTDRAQGPQHF
few | TRBJ1-1 | TRBV3-1/TRBV3-2 | TRBD1 | TGTGCCAGCAGCCAAGATTCCCGGGACAGGGGGCGAATCTTGAACACTGAAGCTTTCTTT | CASSQDSRDRGRILNTEAFF
- | TRBJ2-1 | TRBV6-5 | - | TGTGCCAGCAGTCCGGAACCCCGAGCTCATGAGCAGTTCTTC | CASSPEPRAHEQFF
- | TRBJ1-6 | TRBV4-1 | - | TGCGCCAGCAGCCATGGTGGAGGCAATTCACCCCTCCACTTT | CASSHGGGNSPLHF
- | TRBJ2-1 | TRBV18 | TRBD1 | TGTGCCAGCTCACGACAGGGCGGCAAGACCAATGAGCAGTTCTTC | CASSRQGGKTNEQFF
- | TRBJ1-6 | TRBV3-1/TRBV3-2 | - | TGTGCCAGCACCCCCGGGCTGACCTATAATTCACCCCTCCACTTT | CASTPGLTYNSPLHF
- | TRBJ1-2 | TRBV2 | - | TGTGCCAGCAGTGGGGACTATGGCTACACCTTC | CASSGDYGYTF
few | TRBJ2-2 | TRBV2 | - | TGTGCCAGCAATCAAGGATTCGCCGGGGAGCTGTTTTTT | CASNQGFAGELFF
- | TRBJ2-7 | TRBV12-3/TRBV12-4 | TRBD1 | TGTGCCAGCAGTCACCGGGACAGGGGCGAGCAGTACTTC | CASSHRDRGEQYF
- | TRBJ1-2 | TRBV19 | TRBD1 | TGTGCCAGTTCCCACAGGGGGCGCAGGTCCCAGGGTGGCTACACCTTC | CASSHRGRRSQGGYTF
- | TRBJ2-3 | TRBV20-1 | - | TGCAGTGCTAGACTTAGCCTTGGGCAGTATTTT | CSARLSLGQYF
- | TRBJ2-3 | TRBV29-1 | - | TGCAGCGTTGGTGCAGGTAGCACAGATACGCAGTATTTT | CSVGAGSTDTQYF
- | TRBJ2-5 | TRBV7-9 | TRBD2 | TGTGCCAGCAGCCCCGAGGGCGGGGGAGAGACCCAGTACTTC | CASSPEGGGETQYF
once | TRBJ2-2 | TRBV7-2 | TRBD1 | TGTGCCAGCAGCTTCTCAGGGGGACCCGGGGAGCTGTTTTTT | CASSFSGGPGELFF
- | TRBJ1-2 | TRBV19 | TRBD1 | TGTGCCAGTACCCCCACAGGGGGTGGCTATGGCCACACCTTC | CASTPTGGGYGHTF
few | TRBJ1-2 | TRBV6-2/TRBV6-3 | - | TGTGCCAGCAGTAGTAGAACCGGAGGGGTTACTGGCTACACCTTC | CASSSRTGGVTGYTF
few | TRBJ1-5 | TRBV24-1 | TRBD1 | TGTGCCACCAGTGATACCGGACAGGGGGCGGGTCAGCCCCAGCATTTT | CATSDTGQGAGQPQHF
- | TRBJ1-1 | TRBV15 | TRBD1 | TGTGCCACCAGCAGAGGGGACAGGAACACTGAAGCTTTCTTT | CATSRGDRNTEAFF
- | TRBJ2-1 | TRBV4-1 | - | TGCGCCAGCAGCCAAGGGACAGCGAGATACAATGAGCAGTTCTTC | CASSQGTARYNEQFF
once | TRBJ1-4 | TRBV4-1 | - | TGCGCCAGCAGCCGTCCGAGAGGTGAAAAACTGTTTTTT | CASSRPRGEKLFF
medium-sized | TRBJ2-7 | TRBV11-2 | - | TGTGCCAGCAGCTTAGCGGGGGCCGCCTACGAGCAGTACTTC | CASSLAGAAYEQYF
- | TRBJ1-4 | TRBV28 | TRBD1 | TGTGCCAGCAGTTTAACGGGTAACATCGGGACAGAAAATGAAAAACTGTTTTTT | CASSLTGNIGTENEKLFF
- | TRBJ1-1 | TRBV7-9 | - | TGTGCCAGCAGCTCAGGGAACAGGGCGAACACTGAAGCTTTCTTT | CASSSGNRANTEAFF
once | TRBJ2-1 | TRBV5-6 | - | TGTGCCAGCAGCCTCGGAATGGTGTTCGGAAAGGATGAGCAGTTCTTC | CASSLGMVFGKDEQFF
- | TRBJ2-1 | TRBV11-3 | - | TGTGCCAGCAGCTTAGATTTAAATGAGCAGTTCTTC | CASSLDLNEQFF
- | TRBJ1-4 | TRBV4-1 | TRBD1 | TGCGCCAGCAGCCAGGGGACAGTGATTAATGAAAAACTGTTTTTT | CASSQGTVINEKLFF
- | TRBJ1-5 | TRBV28 | TRBD1 | TGTGCCAGCACTCCCGGACAGGGGTTCTCCCAGCCCCAGCATTTT | CASTPGQGFSQPQHF
- | TRBJ2-2 | TRBV6-5 | TRBD1 | TGTGCCAGCAGAACGGACAGGGGGAACACCGGGGAGCTGTTTTTT | CASRTDRGNTGELFF